This TCR beta chain came from a study of esophageal squamous cell carcinoma under preoperative chemotherapy. As for the study in general: TCR repertoires were profiled from both peripheral blood T cells and tumor-infiltrating lymphocytes.

As to time point: before preoperative PTX-NDP chemotherapy. The CDR3 extends over 13 amino acids. Trimming stripped 8 bases from V and 5 bases from J, with 13 bases between. Germline-derived CDR1 and CDR2 are MNHNS and SASEGT. TCRdb itself ran the PCR reads through MiXCR, one entry per CDR3 protein. In the table there are fewer than 16,000 distinct CDR3 sequences, 60% of which are singletons. Only a few counts were recorded for this clonotype. V is TRBV6-1 and J is TRBJ2-1; tentatively, D is TRBD1 (5 bases). This sequence was found in a human donor with esophageal squamous cell carcinoma. The donor label of this sample is uncertain. Collection of the sample occurred from a patient given preoperative chemotherapy. CDR3: CASGSGPHNEQFF. For the CDR3, the DNA is TGTGCCAGCGGATCAGGGCCACACAATGAGCAGTTCTTC.